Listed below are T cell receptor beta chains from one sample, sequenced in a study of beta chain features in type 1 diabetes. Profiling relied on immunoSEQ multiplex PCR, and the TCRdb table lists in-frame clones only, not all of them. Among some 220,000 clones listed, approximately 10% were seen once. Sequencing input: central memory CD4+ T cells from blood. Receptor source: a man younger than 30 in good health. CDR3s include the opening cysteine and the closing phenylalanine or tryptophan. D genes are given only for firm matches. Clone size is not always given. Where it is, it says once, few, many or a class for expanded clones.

CDR3: CASSLEHREQYF; DNA: TGTGCCAGCAGCTTAGAACATAGGGAGCAGTACTTC; J: TRBJ2-7; D: NA; size: NA; V: TRBV7-2
CDR3: CASSTQLQTQYF; DNA: TGTGCCAGTAGTACCCAACTACAAACCCAGTATTTT; J: TRBJ2-3; D: NA; size: NA; V: TRBV19
CDR3: CASSDDLAGTGNTIYF; DNA: TGCGCCAGCAGCGACGATCTTGCCGGGACTGGAAACACCATATATTTT; J: TRBJ1-3; D: NA; size: few; V: TRBV5-1
CDR3: CASSSVQGNYGYTF; DNA: TGTGCCAGCAGTTCCGTTCAGGGTAACTATGGCTACACCTTC; J: TRBJ1-2; D: NA; size: NA; V: TRBV28
CDR3: CASSQIQGNTEAFF; DNA: TGCGCCAGCAGCCAGATACAGGGAAACACTGAAGCTTTCTTT; J: TRBJ1-1; D: NA; size: many; V: TRBV4-3
CDR3: CASSPPAGGQGGTEAFF; DNA: TGTGCCAGCTCACCACCGGCTGGGGGACAGGGTGGCACTGAAGCTTTCTTT; J: TRBJ1-1; D: TRBD1; size: many; V: TRBV18
CDR3: CASSVNQGPNSPLHF; DNA: TGTGCCAGCAGCGTGAATCAGGGCCCTAATTCACCCCTCCACTTT; J: TRBJ1-6; D: NA; size: few; V: TRBV9
CDR3: CAWRPDLSNQPQHF; DNA: TGTGCCTGGAGGCCAGACCTTAGCAATCAGCCCCAGCATTTT; J: TRBJ1-5; D: NA; size: few; V: TRBV30
CDR3: CASSPMGAKNIQYF; DNA: TGTGCCAGCAGCCCAATGGGGGCCAAAAACATTCAGTACTTC; J: TRBJ2-4; D: NA; size: many; V: TRBV28
CDR3: CASSRTLAGVAYEQYF; DNA: TGCGCCAGCAGCCGGACGCTAGCGGGAGTAGCCTACGAGCAGTACTTC; J: TRBJ2-7; D: TRBD2; size: once; V: TRBV4-3
CDR3: CASSYDRGRIEQYF; DNA: TGTGCCAGCAGTTACGATAGGGGGCGCATCGAGCAGTACTTC; J: TRBJ2-7; D: TRBD1; size: NA; V: TRBV6-5
CDR3: CSAEGTDNEQFF; DNA: TGCAGCGCCGAAGGGACAGACAATGAGCAGTTCTTC; J: TRBJ2-1; D: TRBD1; size: NA; V: TRBV29-1
CDR3: CASSQGDRGNQPQHF; DNA: TGTGCCAGCAGCCAAGGGGACAGGGGTAATCAGCCCCAGCATTTT; J: TRBJ1-5; D: TRBD1; size: few; V: TRBV4-2
CDR3: CALEITPDNEQFF; DNA: TGTGCCCTCGAAATTACCCCCGACAATGAGCAGTTCTTC; J: TRBJ2-1; D: NA; size: NA; V: TRBV7-9
CDR3: CASSQGTSGDYEQYF; DNA: TGTGCCAGCAGCCAGGGGACTAGCGGGGACTACGAGCAGTACTTC; J: TRBJ2-7; D: TRBD2; size: few; V: TRBV9
CDR3: CASKLESASTDTQYF; DNA: TGTGCCAGCAAGTTGGAGTCAGCTAGCACAGATACGCAGTATTTT; J: TRBJ2-3; D: NA; size: NA; V: TRBV2
CDR3: CATSRGLGAGGPLSEQFF; DNA: TGTGCCACCAGCAGAGGTCTTGGGGCGGGAGGGCCCTTGAGTGAGCAGTTCTTC; J: TRBJ2-1; D: TRBD2; size: NA; V: TRBV15
CDR3: CASSRQAYEQYF; DNA: TGTGCCAGCAGCCGCCAAGCCTACGAGCAGTACTTC; J: TRBJ2-7; D: NA; size: NA; V: TRBV7-2
CDR3: CAWSVSLYEQYF; DNA: TGTGCCTGGAGTGTATCCCTCTACGAGCAGTACTTC; J: TRBJ2-7; D: NA; size: many; V: TRBV30
CDR3: CAWSKSGPTDTQYF; DNA: TGTGCCTGGAGTAAAAGCGGGCCCACAGATACGCAGTATTTT; J: TRBJ2-3; D: NA; size: few; V: TRBV30
CDR3: CASSLQGSGANVLTF; DNA: TGTGCCAGCTCACTACAGGGATCTGGGGCCAACGTCCTGACTTTC; J: TRBJ2-6; D: NA; size: few; V: TRBV18
CDR3: CASTPDGAAGMFF; DNA: TGTGCCAGCACCCCTGACGGGGCGGCAGGGATGTTCTTC; J: TRBJ2-1; D: NA; size: few; V: TRBV6-4
CDR3: CASSPEAVGTEAFF; DNA: TGTGCCAGCAGCCCGGAGGCAGTGGGAACTGAAGCTTTCTTT; J: TRBJ1-1; D: NA; size: many; V: TRBV2
CDR3: CASNEDSLGNQPQHF; DNA: TGTGCCAGCAACGAAGACAGTTTAGGCAATCAGCCCCAGCATTTT; J: TRBJ1-5; D: NA; size: NA; V: TRBV9
CDR3: CASSVSSGRAVGEQFF; DNA: TGTGCCAGCAGCGTATCAAGCGGGAGGGCCGTCGGTGAGCAGTTCTTC; J: TRBJ2-1; D: TRBD2; size: few; V: TRBV9
CDR3: CASKRTEKETQYF; DNA: TGTGCCAGCAAAAGGACAGAGAAAGAGACCCAGTACTTC; J: TRBJ2-5; D: NA; size: NA; V: TRBV2
CDR3: CASSLPGPYEQYF; DNA: TGTGCCAGCAGCCTCCCGGGGCCTTACGAGCAGTACTTC; J: TRBJ2-7; D: NA; size: many; V: TRBV2
CDR3: CAWGRGTGGAYEQYF; DNA: TGTGCCTGGGGACGGGGGACAGGGGGTGCCTACGAGCAGTACTTC; J: TRBJ2-7; D: TRBD1; size: NA; V: TRBV30
CDR3: CATDARPTYEQYF; DNA: TGTGCCACTGACGCCCGGCCCACCTACGAGCAGTACTTC; J: TRBJ2-7; D: NA; size: NA; V: TRBV28
CDR3: CAWIGPANTDTQYF; DNA: TGTGCCTGGATAGGCCCGGCCAATACAGATACGCAGTATTTT; J: TRBJ2-3; D: NA; size: few; V: TRBV30
CDR3: CASSLTEAGVAYEQFF; DNA: TGTGCCAGCAGCTTAACCGAAGCGGGAGTGGCGTATGAGCAGTTCTTC; J: TRBJ2-1; D: TRBD2; size: NA; V: TRBV7-3
CDR3: CASSQEWGTASMNTEAFF; DNA: TGCGCCAGCAGCCAAGAGTGGGGGACAGCTTCCATGAACACTGAAGCTTTCTTT; J: TRBJ1-1; D: TRBD1; size: NA; V: TRBV4-1
CDR3: CASGRHQAYEQYF; DNA: TGTGCCAGCGGACGCCATCAGGCCTACGAGCAGTACTTC; J: TRBJ2-7; D: NA; size: NA; V: TRBV25-1
CDR3: CASSLRGRGGQETQYF; DNA: TGTGCCAGCAGCTTAAGAGGCAGGGGGGGACAAGAGACCCAGTACTTC; J: TRBJ2-5; D: NA; size: NA; V: TRBV7-9
CDR3: CASSVMTGGLEQYF; DNA: TGTGCCAGCAGCGTGATGACAGGTGGCCTCGAGCAGTACTTC; J: TRBJ2-7; D: NA; size: NA; V: TRBV4-2
CDR3: CASSSPHGFSGANVLTF; DNA: TGTGCCAGCAGTTCGCCACATGGATTCTCTGGGGCCAACGTCCTGACTTTC; J: TRBJ2-6; D: NA; size: many; V: TRBV28
CDR3: CAWSARSGLASLEQYF; DNA: TGTGCCTGGAGTGCTCGTTCCGGACTAGCGTCTCTAGAGCAGTACTTC; J: TRBJ2-7; D: TRBD2; size: NA; V: TRBV30
CDR3: CASSQDGQGGEKLFF; DNA: TGTGCCAGCAGCCAAGATGGACAGGGAGGTGAAAAACTGTTTTTT; J: TRBJ1-4; D: TRBD1; size: few; V: TRBV4-2
CDR3: CASSPTTGREYF; DNA: TGTGCCAGCAGCCCGACGACTGGGCGGGAGTACTTC; J: TRBJ2-7; D: NA; size: NA; V: TRBV11-2
CDR3: CAWDPGLASTGELFF; DNA: TGTGCCTGGGACCCGGGACTAGCGAGCACCGGGGAGCTGTTTTTT; J: TRBJ2-2; D: TRBD2; size: few; V: TRBV30
CDR3: CAISPSDSEQYF; DNA: TGTGCCATCAGCCCTAGTGACAGCGAGCAGTACTTC; J: TRBJ2-7; D: NA; size: many; V: TRBV10-3
CDR3: CASSYSIGVQPQHF; DNA: TGTGCCAGCAGTTACTCGATCGGGGTTCAGCCCCAGCATTTT; J: TRBJ1-5; D: NA; size: NA; V: TRBV6-6
CDR3: CASSPIAGGPEETQYF; DNA: TGTGCCAGCAGTCCCATAGCGGGAGGGCCTGAAGAGACCCAGTACTTC; J: TRBJ2-5; D: TRBD2; size: NA; V: TRBV27
CDR3: CASSPRRIGYNEQFF; DNA: TGTGCCAGCAGCCCACGGAGAATAGGCTACAATGAGCAGTTCTTC; J: TRBJ2-1; D: NA; size: NA; V: TRBV7-9
CDR3: CASSQWSGTQYF; DNA: TGTGCCAGCAGCCAGTGGTCAGGGACCCAGTACTTC; J: TRBJ2-5; D: NA; size: few; V: TRBV7-2
CDR3: CSVEPGLAGAGGTDTQYF; DNA: TGCAGCGTTGAACCCGGACTAGCGGGAGCTGGTGGCACAGATACGCAGTATTTT; J: TRBJ2-3; D: TRBD2; size: NA; V: TRBV29-1
CDR3: CASVEDLRYGYTF; DNA: TGTGCCAGTGTCGAAGATTTACGCTATGGCTACACCTTC; J: TRBJ1-2; D: NA; size: few; V: TRBV2
CDR3: CASSEYGTRNEQFF; DNA: TGTGCCAGCAGTGAATATGGGACTAGGAATGAGCAGTTCTTC; J: TRBJ2-1; D: TRBD2; size: NA; V: TRBV6-5
CDR3: CASSQDGTDTQYF; DNA: TGTGCCAGCAGCCAAGATGGTACAGATACGCAGTATTTT; J: TRBJ2-3; D: NA; size: once; V: TRBV4-2
CDR3: CASSPRTGENEQYF; DNA: TGTGCCAGCTCACCTCGGACAGGGGAGAACGAGCAGTACTTC; J: TRBJ2-7; D: TRBD1; size: NA; V: TRBV18
CDR3: CASSAFHSTDTQYF; DNA: TGTGCCAGCAGCGCCTTCCACAGCACAGATACGCAGTATTTT; J: TRBJ2-3; D: NA; size: few; V: TRBV7-9
CDR3: CASSQEMDSYYEQYF; DNA: TGCGCCAGCAGCCAAGAAATGGACAGTTACTACGAGCAGTACTTC; J: TRBJ2-7; D: NA; size: NA; V: TRBV4-1
CDR3: CAWSRGADYEQYF; DNA: TGTGCCTGGAGTAGGGGGGCGGACTACGAGCAGTACTTC; J: TRBJ2-7; D: NA; size: NA; V: TRBV30
CDR3: CASSPIHREDQPQHF; DNA: TGCGCCAGCAGCCCCATTCACAGGGAGGATCAGCCCCAGCATTTT; J: TRBJ1-5; D: NA; size: NA; V: TRBV5-1
CDR3: CASSLGTGYTEAFF; DNA: TGCGCCAGCAGCCTAGGGACAGGGTACACTGAAGCTTTCTTT; J: TRBJ1-1; D: TRBD1; size: NA; V: TRBV4-3
CDR3: CALTGGEAVHEQYF; DNA: TGTGCCCTTACCGGGGGGGAGGCTGTACACGAGCAGTACTTC; J: TRBJ2-7; D: TRBD2; size: NA; V: TRBV30
CDR3: CASSNDSPGETQYF; DNA: TGCGCCAGCAGTAACGACAGTCCGGGTGAGACCCAGTACTTC; J: TRBJ2-5; D: NA; size: few; V: TRBV5-1